This TCR beta chain comes out of a study of post-analysis software for immune sequencing data. Background on the study: Progressive-relapsing, secondary progressive and relapsing-remitting multiple sclerosis were among the disease courses included.

Sequencing libraries made from TCR beta cDNA carried unique molecular identifiers. T cells, roughly 1 to 10 million of them, yielded 500,000 or so cDNA molecules. TCRdb itself ran the PCR reads through MiXCR, one entry per CDR3 protein. The profile covers 350,000 to 450,000 distinct CDR3 sequences, with less than 40% appearing a single time and around an eighth taken by the ten largest. On this clonotype: Its target is not known.

The V and J ends lost 5 bases and 5 bases, in that order; junction bases with no gene match: 6. Germline lookup yields CDR1 SGHRS and CDR2 YFSETQ. The CDR3 spans 15 residues. General study points: Those samples that were prepared in the same batch co-clustered strongly by F measure. In multiple sclerosis, normalized Chao1 diversity was significantly below that of controls. In patients, TRBV5-6, TRBV5-1 and TRBV20-1 belonged to five TRBV segments found more frequently than in controls.

The source is a girl between 5 and 17 years old with multiple sclerosis. What was sequenced was blood. The chain recombines TRBV5-1 with TRBJ2-1; 11 nucleotides align to TRBD2. In nucleotides, the CDR3 is TGCGCCAGCAGTCCCGGGACTAGCGGCAACAATGAGCAGTTCTTC. Translated, it gives CASSPGTSGNNEQFF.